This TCR beta chain is from a study of blood T cell repertoires in COVID-19. Study at large: Italy, Spain and the United States were the sources of the convalescent and acute COVID-19 samples. T cells, B-cell-depleted T cells, or PBMCs provided the cDNA or gDNA that served as material.

V was trimmed by 0 bases and J by 8 bases, leaving 16 bases between them. Germline V lookup: CDR1 MNHEY, CDR2 SVGEGT. This CDR3 has 15 amino acids. Produced via immunoSEQ multiplex PCR; TCRdb's table is partial and in-frame only. The sample shows around 250,000 clones, about nine tenths of them seen only once. In its sample, this clone was seen once. The chain employs TRBV6-2 or TRBV6-3 and TRBJ1-2; a possible D gene is TRBD1 (6 bases). Sequenced input: peripheral blood. The sequence derives from a young man who had recovered from COVID-19. The CDR3 loop reads CASSYSPRDILGYTF. The CDR3 coding sequence is TGTGCCAGCAGTTACTCACCCCGGGACATCTTGGGCTACACCTTC.